The 4 T cell receptor beta chains reported below all come from one sample, sequenced in a study of blood T cell repertoires in COVID-19. Profiling relied on immunoSEQ multiplex PCR, and the TCRdb table lists in-frame clones only, not all of them. In the table there are hundreds of thousands of clones, around 87% of which are singletons. Sequencing was carried out using peripheral blood. The receptors here all came from a woman aged 25 to 45 who had recovered from COVID-19.

This sequence joins TRBV11-2 and TRBJ1-2; D is undetermined. Per germline, CDR1 SGHAT and CDR2 FQNNGV. The CDR3 covers 11 residues. Trimming took off 4 bases at V and 6 bases at J, with 6 bases between the two ends. In DNA, the CDR3 is TGTGCCAGCAGCTCAGTACATGGCTACACCTTC. This encodes CASSSVHGYTF. Based on the CDR3 plus reference TRBV11-2 and TRBJ1-2, the full variable domain is EAGVAQSPRYKIIEKRQSVAFWCNPISGHATLYWYQQILGQGPKLLIQFQNNGVVDDSQLPKDRFSAERLKGVDSTLKIQPAKLEDSAVYLCASSSVHGYTFGSGTRLTVV.

The table lists this clone with a count of one. The chain couples TRBV2 to TRBJ1-1; D call uncertain. This CDR3 spans 11 amino acids. Germline CDR1 and CDR2: SNHLY and FYNNEI. Deletions cut 6 bases from V and 7 bases from J, with 9 bases between. Here the CDR3 DNA reads TGTGCCAGCAGCCTTTCAGGTGAAGCTTTCTTT. Its translation: CASSLSGEAFF. The full variable domain, completed using reference TRBV2 and TRBJ1-1, is EPEVTQTPSHQVTQMGQEVILRCVPISNHLYFYWYRQILGQKVEFLVSFYNNEISEKSEIFDDQFSVERPDGSNFTLKIRSTKLEDSAMYFCASSLSGEAFFGQGTRLTVV.

This clone was recorded only once. The chain combines TRBV18 with TRBJ2-5; D may be TRBD2 (5 bases). Trimming took 4 bases from V and 2 from J, leaving 14 bases between them. This CDR3 has 15 amino acids. CDR1 and CDR2 from the germline V gene are KGHSH and LQKENI. CDR3 sequence (DNA): TGTGCCAGCTCACGGGTCAGAGGGCCTCAAGAGACCCAGTACTTC. Its translation is CASSRVRGPQETQYF.

V and J are TRBV2 and TRBJ2-5, with 8 bases fitting TRBD2. Germline CDR1 is SNHLY and CDR2 is FYNNEI. V lost 3 bases and J lost 5; bases outside the gene matches: 8. The CDR3 totals 15 residues. The CDR3 region is CASSDGVAGRETQYF. The CDR3, as DNA: TGTGCCAGCAGTGACGGGGTAGCGGGGAGGGAGACCCAGTACTTC. The variable domain in full, with the rest retrieved from reference TRBV2 and TRBJ2-5, is EPEVTQTPSHQVTQMGQEVILRCVPISNHLYFYWYRQILGQKVEFLVSFYNNEISEKSEIFDDQFSVERPDGSNFTLKIRSTKLEDSAMYFCASSDGVAGRETQYFGPGTRLLVL.